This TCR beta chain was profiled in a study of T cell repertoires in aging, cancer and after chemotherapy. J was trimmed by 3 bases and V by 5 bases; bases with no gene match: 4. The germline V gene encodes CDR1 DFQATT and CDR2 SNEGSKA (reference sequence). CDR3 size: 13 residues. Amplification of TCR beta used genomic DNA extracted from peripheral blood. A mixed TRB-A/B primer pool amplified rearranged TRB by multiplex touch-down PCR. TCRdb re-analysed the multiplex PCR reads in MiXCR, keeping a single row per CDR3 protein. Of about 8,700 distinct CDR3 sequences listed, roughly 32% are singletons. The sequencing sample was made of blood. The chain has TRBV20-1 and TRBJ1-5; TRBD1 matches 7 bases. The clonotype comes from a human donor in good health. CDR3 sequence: CSARTGDNQPQHF. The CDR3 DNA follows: TGCAGTGCTCGGACAGGCGACAATCAGCCCCAGCATTTT.